There are many counts of the clone carrying this T cell receptor (beta chain). Its antigen is not identified. The source of the sample is a study of identical twins. V lost 2 bases, J lost 5 bases, and 19 bases lay in between. This CDR3 comprises 15 residues. The germline V gene encodes CDR1 DFQATT and CDR2 SNEGSKA (reference sequence). Template switching (which added a universal primer site) was used, and cDNA carried unique molecular identifiers. TCRdb reprocessed the 5' RACE reads with MiXCR, giving one entry per CDR3 protein. The table shows 600,000 to 700,000 distinct CDR3 sequences, with roughly 20% occurring only once. Study-level findings and limits: Twins' surplus sharing was weaker for beta out-of-frame sequences.

These data also formed part of another study, on T cells expressing NK-cell markers.

This chain uses TRBV20-1 with TRBJ2-7; possibly TRBD2 for D (6 bases). The receptor was isolated from a young woman in good health. Material for sequencing was PBMCs. The CDR3 DNA is TGCAGTGCTAGACAGGACTACCCCTATGGGGACGAGCAGTACTTC. It is translated as CSARQDYPYGDEQYF.